A single sample gave rise to the 26 T cell receptor beta chains below, sequenced in a study of early T cells in non-severe SARS-CoV-2 infection. TCRdb reprocessed the 5' RACE reads with MiXCR, giving one entry per CDR3 protein. The sample records about 34,000 distinct CDR3 sequences, about 6.5% being singletons. Sequencing input: whole blood. Receptors originate from an adult who was a healthcare worker with PCR-confirmed SARS-CoV-2 infection or an uninfected control (not recorded which).

This clonotype has just a few counts. The V gene is TRBV5-1, the J gene TRBJ1-1; D is uncertain. Trimming shortened V by 4 bases and J by 7 bases, and 14 bases separated the two germline ends. Germline V gives CDR1 SGHRS, CDR2 YFSETQ. The CDR3 consists of 13 residues. DNA for the CDR3: TGCGCCAGCAGCCCCTCGAAAGGATATGAAGCTTTCTTT. The encoded protein is CASSPSKGYEAFF.

This clonotype was seen many times. The gene calls are TRBV27 and TRBJ1-1, with D possibly matching TRBD1 (5 bases). This CDR3 contains 18 residues. V was clipped by 10 bases and J by 0 bases, with 27 bases between them. Germline V gene sequence: CDR1 MNHEY, CDR2 SMNVEV (reference sequence). For the CDR3, the DNA is TGTGCCACCCCAATCCCCTCTTTGACAGACCCAATGAACACTGAAGCTTTCTTT. Amino acid sequence: CATPIPSLTDPMNTEAFF.

The sample holds a few counts of this clonotype. This chain connects TRBV7-2 to TRBJ1-1; D not resolved. Germline lookup yields CDR1 SGHTA and CDR2 FQGNSA. The CDR3 length is 13 residues. V shed 2 bases and J shed 2 bases, with 6 bases lying between them. DNA for the CDR3: TGTGCCAGCAGCTTAAGGGCAAACACTGAAGCTTTCTTT. Translation gives CASSLRANTEAFF.

This clonotype was counted at least ten times. The chain combines TRBV3-1 with TRBJ2-1; 15 positions agree with TRBD2. This CDR3 is built from 15 residues. Trimming removed 3 bases from V and 6 bases from J; junction bases left unmatched: 0. Germline loops: CDR1 LGHDT, CDR2 YNNKEL (reference sequence). The CDR3 region is CASSQGLAGGNEQFF. The CDR3 nucleotides read TGTGCCAGCAGCCAGGGACTAGCGGGGGGCAATGAGCAGTTCTTC.

In this sample, this clonotype turned up many times. The chain joins TRBV7-2 to TRBJ2-7; 7 nucleotides match TRBD1. V was pared by 4 bases and J by 4 bases, with 7 bases of the junction left unmatched. This CDR3 has 14 amino acids. Germline V gene data show CDR1 as SGHTA and CDR2 as FQGNSA. The CDR3 reads CASSSYRGAYEQYF. The DNA of the CDR3 is TGTGCCAGCAGCTCCTACAGGGGCGCATACGAGCAGTACTTC.

This clonotype showed up just a few times. This chain joins TRBV19 and TRBJ1-5; D gene uncertain. The V and J ends lost 3 bases and 6 bases respectively, with 9 bases between them. The CDR3 runs to 13 residues. From germline, CDR1 is LNHDA and CDR2 SQIVND (reference sequence). The CDR3 protein is CASSIQDGQPQHF. The CDR3 bases are TGTGCCAGTAGTATTCAAGACGGTCAGCCCCAGCATTTT.

This sequence joins TRBV7-9 and TRBJ2-7, with D tentatively TRBD2 (5 bases). Trimming shortened V by 3 bases and J by 5 bases, and 14 bases separated the two germline ends. Germline values: CDR1 SEHNR, CDR2 FQNEAQ (reference sequence). The CDR3 is 14 residues long. The CDR3 DNA follows: TGTGCCAGCAGCTTTATAGGTGAGGGCCACGAGCAGTACTTC. Translated: CASSFIGEGHEQYF.

This clonotype was recorded many times. The chain recombines TRBV7-2 with TRBJ1-2; D uncertain. The CDR3 runs 12 residues. V was pared by 0 bases and J by 4 bases, with 3 bases between. Germline loops: CDR1 SGHTA, CDR2 FQGNSA. CDR3 loop: CASSLALYGYTF. The CDR3 region has the DNA TGTGCCAGCAGCTTAGCCCTCTATGGCTACACCTTC.

This clonotype was seen a handful of times. The CDR3 region is CASSQAPGKSGKLFF. In nucleotides, the CDR3 is TGTGCCAGCAGCCAAGCACCGGGCAAAAGCGGAAAACTGTTTTTT. This chain uses TRBV3-1 with TRBJ1-4; D remains unclear. Trimming pared 1 base from V and 10 bases from J, leaving 16 bases between. Germline V gene sequence: CDR1 LGHDT, CDR2 YNNKEL (reference sequence). The CDR3 covers 15 residues.

V and J are TRBV29-1 and TRBJ2-2, with TRBD1 matching 7 bases. Germline V gene data show CDR1 as SQVTM and CDR2 as ANQGSEA. The CDR3 extends over 12 amino acids. V lost 6 bases and J lost 4; bases outside the gene matches: 2. The CDR3: CSVTGITGELFF. CDR3 in DNA: TGCAGCGTGACAGGGATCACCGGGGAGCTGTTTTTT.

This clonotype was recorded at least ten times. CDR3 DNA: TGCAGTGCTAGAGATAGTGGCGGTCGGGCGGACACCGGGGAGCTGTTTTTT. This sequence encodes CSARDSGGRADTGELFF. This chain connects TRBV20-1 to TRBJ2-2; D gene uncertain. V lost 0 bases to trimming and J lost 3 bases, with 17 bases between them. Germline V lookup: CDR1 DFQATT, CDR2 SNEGSKA (reference sequence). The CDR3 contains 17 residues.

This clonotype showed up just a few times. The V and J genes are TRBV28 and TRBJ1-4; TRBD1 might be the D (5 bases). The CDR3 spans 12 residues. Germline V lookup: CDR1 MDHEN, CDR2 SYDVKM. Trimming cost V 8 bases and J 7 bases, with 11 bases left between them. CDR3 loop: CASLRRGEKLFF. The CDR3 nucleotides read TGTGCCAGCCTTAGAAGGGGTGAAAAACTGTTTTTT.

This clonotype was picked up many times. The chain has TRBV24-1 and TRBJ2-1, with 12 positions matching TRBD2. Losses at the gene ends were 3 bases for V and 5 bases for J; bases not matched to a gene: 4. The germline gives CDR1 KGHDR, CDR2 SFDVKD. The CDR3 contains 16 residues. CDR3 nucleotide sequence: TGTGCCACCAGTGATGCTAGCGGGGGGGCCCACAATGAGCAGTTCTTC. It translates to CATSDASGGAHNEQFF.

The chain recombines TRBV19 with TRBJ1-4, with D uncertain. The CDR3 is 14 residues long. V was trimmed by 5 bases and J by 8 bases, leaving 15 bases between them. CDR1 and CDR2 from the germline V gene are LNHDA and SQIVND (reference sequence). The CDR3 bases are TGTGCCAGTAGTTTTAGGACTACTCAGGAAAAACTGTTTTTT. Protein sequence: CASSFRTTQEKLFF.

This clonotype was counted between two and nine times. The chain uses TRBV5-1 and TRBJ1-1; the match to TRBD1 covers 8 bases. CDR1 SGHRS and CDR2 YFSETQ come from the germline V gene. The CDR3 has 15 residues. V was pared by 4 bases and J by 4 bases, with 9 bases of the junction left unmatched. The CDR3 DNA sequence: TGCGCCAGCAGCGTGACAGGGGCCCGGGCCACTGAAGCTTTCTTT. Translation gives CASSVTGARATEAFF.

In its sample, this clonotype was seen many times. This chain joins TRBV12-3 or TRBV12-4 and TRBJ1-5, with D perhaps matching TRBD1 (5 bases). This CDR3 spans 13 amino acids. The V gene lost 6 bases and the J gene lost 0 bases, with 6 bases spanning the gap. The CDR3 region is CASRGDSNQPQHF. In DNA form, the CDR3 reads TGTGCCAGCAGGGGGGATAGCAATCAGCCCCAGCATTTT.

This clonotype was observed at least ten times. The chain has TRBV14 and TRBJ2-2, with TRBD1 as a possible D gene (5 bases). Trimming left V 0 bases short and J 4 bases short, with 15 bases between. In germline, CDR1 is SGHDN, CDR2 FVKESK. The CDR3 is made up of 17 amino acids. The CDR3 coding sequence is TGTGCCAGCAGCCAAGATTGGCAGGGATGGAGCACCGGGGAGCTGTTTTTT. Protein: CASSQDWQGWSTGELFF.

This clonotype was observed many times. The chain employs TRBV30 and TRBJ1-2; possibly TRBD1 for D (6 bases). The CDR3 loop spans 14 amino acids. The V gene lost 0 bases and the J gene lost 4 bases, with 12 bases spanning the gap. Germline CDR1 and CDR2: GTSNPN and SVGIG (reference sequence). The DNA of the CDR3 is TGTGCCTGGAGTGTAGGGGGGCGCGGCTATGGCTACACCTTC. Translated, it gives CAWSVGGRGYGYTF.

This clonotype was recorded many times. This chain joins TRBV6-1 and TRBJ2-5; 12 bases match TRBD1. V was clipped by 4 bases and J by 5 bases; unmatched bases: 5. CDR3 size: 15 residues. In germline, CDR1 is MNHNS, CDR2 SASEGT. The CDR3 DNA sequence: TGTGCCAGCAGTGTGGGACAGGGGGCTCGGGAGACCCAGTACTTC. Encoded protein: CASSVGQGARETQYF.

This clonotype was observed at least ten times. This rearrangement joins TRBV12-3 or TRBV12-4 to TRBJ1-1; 8 nucleotides align to TRBD1. CDR3 length: 14 amino acids. V shed 5 bases and J 4 bases; nucleotides not matched to a gene: 6. The CDR3 reads CASSDRDRTTEAFF. The DNA of the CDR3 is TGTGCCAGCAGTGACCGGGACAGGACCACTGAAGCTTTCTTT.

The CDR3 coding sequence is TGTGCCAGCAGTCAGACAGGGTATGGCTACACCTTC. It specifies CASSQTGYGYTF. The chain employs TRBV28 and TRBJ1-2; TRBD1 agrees at 7 bases. V was pared by 5 bases and J by 5 bases, with 2 bases of the junction left unmatched. The germline V gene has CDR1 MDHEN and CDR2 SYDVKM. The CDR3 is 12 amino acids.

This clonotype was seen many times. This chain joins TRBV6-6 and TRBJ1-4, with TRBD1 matching 7 bases. The CDR3 has 12 residues. J gave up 10 bases and V 11 bases, and 10 bases lay outside the gene matches. CDR1 MNHNY and CDR2 SVGAGI come from the germline V gene (reference sequence). The CDR3: CASTGDYGKLFF. In nucleotides, the CDR3 is TGTGCCTCAACAGGGGACTACGGAAAACTGTTTTTT.

This clonotype was seen repeatedly, ten times or more. The rearrangement uses TRBV4-3 and TRBJ1-6; D is undetermined. CDR1 and CDR2 from the germline V gene are LGHNA and YSLEER. The CDR3 extends over 14 amino acids. V was clipped by 0 bases and J by 7 bases, with 7 bases between them. CDR3 DNA sequence: TGCGCCAGCAGCCAAGATCCGGGGAATTCACCCCTCCACTTT. It codes for CASSQDPGNSPLHF.

This clonotype was recorded many times. This chain links TRBV12-3 or TRBV12-4 with TRBJ2-3; TRBD1 is a possible D gene (6 bases). The CDR3 is 17 amino acids. Trimming removed 6 bases at V and 1 base at J, with 20 bases between. The CDR3 sequence: CASSPQGGPARTDTQYF. The CDR3 coding sequence is TGTGCCAGCAGCCCCCAAGGGGGACCCGCGCGCACAGATACGCAGTATTTT.

The V gene is TRBV18, the J gene TRBJ2-6; D not certain. V was pared by 5 bases and J by 1 base, with 9 bases between. Looked up from germline, CDR1 is KGHSH and CDR2 is LQKENI. The CDR3 is 15 amino acids. In nucleotides, the CDR3 is TGTGCCAGCTCAAGGCCCACGTCTGGGGCCAACGTCCTGACTTTC. It yields the protein CASSRPTSGANVLTF.

This clonotype appeared many times. This chain connects TRBV12-3 or TRBV12-4 to TRBJ2-1; 7 nucleotides align to TRBD1. J gave up 8 bases and V 3 bases, and 10 bases lay outside the gene matches. The CDR3 covers 15 residues. CDR3 coding DNA: TGTGCCAGCAGTTTCGCCCGGACAGGCATCCATGAGCAGTTCTTC. Translated: CASSFARTGIHEQFF.